The T cell receptor (beta chain) under discussion was sequenced for a study of blood T cell repertoires in COVID-19. Study-level information: Sample material is recorded as cDNA or gDNA derived from T cells, B-cell-depleted T cells, or PBMCs.

Original methodology: For nucleated cells, counts were estimated from reference gene primer amplification. Produced via immunoSEQ multiplex PCR; TCRdb's table is partial and in-frame only. For V, J and clone size, that table is used; D and trimming come from the DNA. The sample shows 410,000 or so clones, roughly 90% of them seen only once. Sequencing used peripheral blood. The sequence was obtained from a woman aged 30 to 39 with active or convalescent COVID-19.

CDR3 bases: TGTGCCAGCAGCGGAGGGAGTGCTGGGGACAGTACGCAGTATTTT. This translates into CASSGGSAGDSTQYF. The gene calls are TRBV9 and TRBJ2-3; 7 bases line up with TRBD1. The V gene's germline CDR1 is SGDLS and CDR2 YYNGEE. The CDR3 sequence is 15 residues long. Unmatched junction bases numbered 12, after V lost 3 bases and J lost 8 bases.